A selection of T cell receptor beta chains follows, all from one sample in a study of blood T cell repertoires in COVID-19. This table comes from immunoSEQ multiplex PCR, and its TCRdb copy is limited to in-frame clones, with some not included. The sample shows under 500,000 clones, around 87% of them seen only once. The sample was PBMCs or T cells enriched from blood (not recorded which). The receptors were sampled from a man aged 25 to 40 who had recovered from COVID-19. Each CDR3 is given with its conserved first and last residue. The D gene is left open where the match is weak. Part of the rows lack a size; the others show once, few, many or a class for expanded clones.

V	J	D	size	CDR3	DNA
TRBV18	TRBJ2-7	TRBD1	.	CASSPRISVTGPYEQYF	TGTGCCAGCTCACCACGAATATCCGTGACAGGGCCTTACGAGCAGTACTTC
TRBV24-1	TRBJ1-5	TRBD1	.	CATSDPGQGTDQPQHF	TGTGCCACCAGTGACCCCGGACAGGGGACCGATCAGCCCCAGCATTTT
TRBV14	TRBJ2-7	.	.	CASSQGAGRGHEQYF	TGTGCCAGCAGCCAAGGGGCAGGCCGTGGGCACGAGCAGTACTTC
TRBV7-2	TRBJ2-4	.	many	CASSTGQFSIQYF	TGTGCCAGCAGCACCGGACAGTTTTCCATTCAGTACTTC
TRBV5-1	TRBJ1-2	.	.	CASSWGLEAALYGYTF	TGCGCCAGCAGCTGGGGACTGGAGGCGGCCCTGTATGGCTACACCTTC
TRBV7-9	TRBJ1-1	TRBD1	.	CASSPRDRGLTEAFF	TGTGCCAGCAGCCCGAGGGACAGGGGGCTTACTGAAGCTTTCTTT
TRBV27	TRBJ1-2	.	.	CASSPRQVNYGYTF	TGTGCCAGCAGTCCGAGACAGGTTAACTATGGCTACACCTTC
TRBV4-2	TRBJ1-1	.	.	CASSQIRDNSEAFF	TGTGCCAGCAGCCAAATCCGGGACAACTCTGAAGCTTTCTTT
TRBV30	TRBJ1-4	TRBD1	.	CAWSAQGAQKLFF	TGTGCCTGGAGTGCTCAGGGGGCGCAAAAACTGTTTTTT
TRBV28	TRBJ1-4	.	.	CASSFREKLFF	TGTGCCAGCAGTTTCCGTGAAAAACTGTTTTTT
TRBV27	TRBJ2-1	.	.	CASSLAGLNNEQFF	TGTGCCAGCAGTTTAGCGGGACTCAACAATGAGCAGTTCTTC
TRBV2	TRBJ1-4	.	.	CASRSADYEKLFF	TGTGCCAGCAGGAGCGCCGACTATGAAAAACTGTTTTTT
TRBV3-1/TRBV3-2	TRBJ2-1	.	.	CASRRDSINNEQFF	TGTGCCAGCAGGAGGGACTCCATTAACAATGAGCAGTTCTTC
TRBV7-8	TRBJ1-4	TRBD1	.	CASSSRTGPNEKLFF	TGTGCCAGCAGCTCAAGGACAGGGCCGAATGAAAAACTGTTTTTT